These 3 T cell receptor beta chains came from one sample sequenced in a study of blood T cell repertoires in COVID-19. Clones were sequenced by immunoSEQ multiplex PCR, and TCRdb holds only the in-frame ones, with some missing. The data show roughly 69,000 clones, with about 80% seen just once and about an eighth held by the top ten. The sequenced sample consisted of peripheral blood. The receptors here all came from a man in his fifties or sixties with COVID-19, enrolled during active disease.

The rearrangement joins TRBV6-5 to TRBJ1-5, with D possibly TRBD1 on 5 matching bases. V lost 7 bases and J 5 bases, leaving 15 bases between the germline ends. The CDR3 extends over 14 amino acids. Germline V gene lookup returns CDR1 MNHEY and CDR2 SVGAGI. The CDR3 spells CASTPGRGHQPQHF. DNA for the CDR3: TGTGCCAGCACCCCAGGGAGGGGTCATCAGCCCCAGCATTTT.

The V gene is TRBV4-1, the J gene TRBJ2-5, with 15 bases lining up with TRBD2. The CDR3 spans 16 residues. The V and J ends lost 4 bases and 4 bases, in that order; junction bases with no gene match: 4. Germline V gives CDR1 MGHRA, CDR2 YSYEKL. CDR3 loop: CASSLGLAGGSETQYF. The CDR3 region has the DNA TGCGCCAGCAGCCTAGGACTAGCGGGGGGGTCAGAGACCCAGTACTTC.

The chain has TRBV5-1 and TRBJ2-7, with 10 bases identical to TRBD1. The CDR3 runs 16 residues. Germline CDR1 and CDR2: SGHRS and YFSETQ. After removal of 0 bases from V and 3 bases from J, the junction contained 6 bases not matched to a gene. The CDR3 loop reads CASSLVLRDRGYEQYF. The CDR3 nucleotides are TGCGCCAGCAGCTTGGTTCTCCGGGACAGGGGCTACGAGCAGTACTTC.